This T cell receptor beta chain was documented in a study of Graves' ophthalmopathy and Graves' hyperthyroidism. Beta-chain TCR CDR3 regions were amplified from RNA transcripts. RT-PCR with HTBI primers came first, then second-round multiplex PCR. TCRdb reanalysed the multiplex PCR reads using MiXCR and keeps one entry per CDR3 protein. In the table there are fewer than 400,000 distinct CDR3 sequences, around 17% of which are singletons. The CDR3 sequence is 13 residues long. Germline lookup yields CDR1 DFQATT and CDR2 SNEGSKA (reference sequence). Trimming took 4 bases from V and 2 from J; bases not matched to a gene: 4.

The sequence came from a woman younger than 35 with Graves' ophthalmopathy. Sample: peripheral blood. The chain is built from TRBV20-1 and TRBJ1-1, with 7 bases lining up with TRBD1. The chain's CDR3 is CSAIEGANTEAFF. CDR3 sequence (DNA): TGCAGTGCTATCGAGGGGGCTAACACTGAAGCTTTCTTT.